These 16 T cell receptor beta chains originate from one sample sequenced in a study of naive and memory T cell subsets. The SP2 primer and nested alpha and beta constant region primers amplified ligated cDNA in four rounds. TCRdb re-analysed the 5' RACE reads in MiXCR, keeping a single row per CDR3 protein. The sample consists of over 50,000 distinct CDR3 sequences, about 7.1% of them appearing once. An oligonucleotide containing a UMI was ligated to the 3' end of TCR cDNA. Every receptor here comes from a female donor in good health.

In this sample, this clonotype turned up a few times. The V call is TRBV20-1, the J call TRBJ2-7, with D possibly being TRBD2 (6 bases). CDR3 length: 13 amino acids. Germline V CDR1 and CDR2: DFQATT, SNEGSKA (reference sequence). Trimming stripped 6 bases from V and 6 bases from J, with 18 bases between. CDR3 bases: TGCAGTGCCGACCCGCGGGGCCGTCGCGAGCAGTACTTC. Amino acid sequence: CSADPRGRREQYF.

This clonotype was detected ten times or more. This chain links TRBV7-2 with TRBJ2-5; 11 bases match TRBD2. The CDR3 loop spans 16 amino acids. Germline values: CDR1 SGHTA, CDR2 FQGNSA. V trimming: 3 bases; J trimming: 5 bases; junction bases outside the gene matches: 8. CDR3 amino acids: CASSFYSGGAGETQYF. The CDR3 DNA sequence: TGTGCCAGCAGCTTTTATAGCGGGGGGGCTGGGGAGACCCAGTACTTC.

A note on this clonotype: This may come from a read error, since a much larger clone is one base off. The J gene is TRBJ2-5, the V gene TRBV29-1, with D possibly being TRBD1 (6 bases). The germline V and J ends were trimmed by 6 bases and 4 bases, with 21 bases remaining between them. CDR1 SQVTM and CDR2 ANQGSEA come from the germline V gene. The CDR3 runs to 15 residues. CDR3 region: CSVGITGNGGETQYF. As DNA, the CDR3 is TGCAGCGTGGGTATAACAGGGAATGGAGGAGAGACCCAGTACTTC.

This clonotype was detected only a few times. The chain employs TRBV5-8 and TRBJ1-4, with D perhaps matching TRBD1 (6 bases). Germline V CDR1 and CDR2: SGHTS, YDEGEE. Trimming removed 4 bases at V and 2 bases at J, with 18 bases between. The CDR3 spans 17 residues. The CDR3 loop reads CASSPLQGSKTNEKLFF. The CDR3 DNA sequence: TGTGCCAGCAGCCCGTTACAGGGTAGCAAGACTAATGAAAAACTGTTTTTT.

This clonotype was picked up many times. This rearrangement joins TRBV12-3 or TRBV12-4 to TRBJ1-5; 9 bases fit TRBD1. V was pared by 5 bases and J by 0 bases, with 5 bases of the junction left unmatched. CDR3 length equals 16 residues. Here the CDR3 DNA reads TGTGCCAGCAGTCCCGGGACAGGGTTTAGCAATCAGCCCCAGCATTTT. Protein sequence: CASSPGTGFSNQPQHF.

This clonotype came up many times. This rearrangement joins TRBV7-2 to TRBJ1-2, with 7 bases that match TRBD1. With V trimmed by 5 bases and J by 10 bases, 7 bases remained unmatched. The CDR3 extends over 12 amino acids. Germline CDR1 SGHTA, CDR2 FQGNSA. In nucleotides, the CDR3 is TGTGCCAGCAGCCGGGGACAGTCTTACTACACCTTC. This encodes CASSRGQSYYTF. Together with reference TRBV7-2 and TRBJ1-2, the CDR3 gives the full variable domain: GAGVSQSPSNKVTEKGKDVELRCDPISGHTALYWYRQSLGQGLEFLIYFQGNSAPDKSGLPSDRFSAERTGGSVSTLTIQRTQQEDSAVYLCASSRGQSYYTFGSGTRLTVV.

This clonotype was found a few times. The chain links TRBV19 to TRBJ1-1, with D maybe TRBD1 (6 bases). The length of the CDR3 is 15 residues. Per the germline V gene, CDR1 is LNHDA and CDR2 is SQIVND (reference sequence). The germline V and J ends were trimmed by 6 bases and 1 base, with 15 bases remaining between them. DNA of the CDR3: TGTGCCAGTAGCCACACAGGGTTCCCGAACACTGAAGCTTTCTTT. This translates into CASSHTGFPNTEAFF. The full variable domain, rest sourced from reference TRBV19 and TRBJ1-1, is DGGITQSPKYLFRKEGQNVTLSCEQNLNHDAMYWYRQDPGQGLRLIYYSQIVNDFQKGDIAEGYSVSREKKESFPLTVTSAQKNPTAFYLCASSHTGFPNTEAFFGQGTRLTVV.

As concerns this clonotype: Sequence at one end of the junction differs from germline and may be a read error. The rearrangement joins TRBV5-5 to TRBJ1-2; no clear D gene. Germline loops: CDR1 SGHKS, CDR2 YYEKEE (reference sequence). There are 16 residues in the CDR3. CDR3 coding DNA: TGTGCCAGCAGCTTGGCCTTAGGGCGGGCTAACTATGGCGACACCTTC. It specifies CASSLALGRANYGDTF.

The chain recombines TRBV30 with TRBJ2-3, with 11 positions matching TRBD2. After removal of 3 bases from V and 5 bases from J, the junction contained 10 bases not matched to a gene. The germline V gene encodes CDR1 GTSNPN and CDR2 SVGIG (reference sequence). The CDR3 is 16 residues long. CDR3 loop: CAWSDPLAGGLDTQYF. The CDR3 region has the DNA TGTGCCTGGAGCGACCCCCTAGCGGGGGGCCTAGATACGCAGTATTTT.

This clonotype was found a few times. The rearrangement joins TRBV3-1 to TRBJ2-2, with 14 bases aligning to TRBD2. V lost 3 bases and J lost 4; bases outside the gene matches: 7. The CDR3 extends over 18 amino acids. CDR1 and CDR2 from the germline V gene are LGHDT and YNNKEL (reference sequence). The CDR3 region has the DNA TGTGCCAGCAGCCATGGACTAGCGGGGGGCCTCGGCACCGGGGAGCTGTTTTTT. This encodes CASSHGLAGGLGTGELFF. Full variable domain (missing parts from reference TRBV3-1 and TRBJ2-2): DTAVSQTPKYLVTQMGNDKSIKCEQNLGHDTMYWYKQDSKKFLKIMFSYNNKELIINETVPNRFSPKSPDKAHLNLHINSLELGDSAVYFCASSHGLAGGLGTGELFFGEGSRLTVL.

This clonotype was picked up a small number of times. This chain links TRBV6-5 with TRBJ2-1, with 9 bases aligning to TRBD2. V trimming: 8 bases; J trimming: 2 bases; junction bases outside the gene matches: 7. The germline CDR1 and CDR2 sequences are MNHEY and SVGAGI. The CDR3 length is 15 residues. For the CDR3, the DNA is TGTGCCAGCGGTATAGCGGGGGAGCCCTACAATGAGCAGTTCTTC. It translates to CASGIAGEPYNEQFF.

Turning to this clonotype: Compared with germline, one end of the junction differs, possibly owing to a read error. The J gene is TRBJ1-3, the V gene TRBV7-7; D is unclear. CDR3 size: 13 residues. Per the germline V gene, CDR1 is SSHAT and CDR2 is FNYEAQ (reference sequence). As DNA, the CDR3 is TGTGCTAGCAGCTTAGAATCCGGAAACACCATATATTTT. Amino acid sequence: CASSLESGNTIYF.

The V and J genes are TRBV12-3 or TRBV12-4 and TRBJ1-3; D is perhaps TRBD1 (5 bases). The CDR3 covers 15 residues. The V and J ends lost 1 base and 1 base respectively, with 8 bases between them. This CDR3 is CASSLGGVSGNTIYF. In nucleotides, the CDR3 is TGTGCCAGCAGTTTAGGGGGGGTGTCTGGAAACACCATATATTTT.

This clonotype was counted at least ten times. V gene TRBV2 combines with J gene TRBJ2-5; TRBD1 might be the D (5 bases). CDR1 SNHLY and CDR2 FYNNEI come from the germline V gene. CDR3 length: 14 amino acids. V was trimmed by 6 bases and J by 5 bases, leaving 16 bases between them. CDR3 loop: CASSEQVGGETQYF. CDR3 DNA sequence: TGTGCCAGCAGCGAACAGGTCGGCGGCGAGACCCAGTACTTC.

The gene calls are TRBV3-1 and TRBJ2-3, with 9 positions matching TRBD1. Germline V gene data show CDR1 as LGHDT and CDR2 as YNNKEL (reference sequence). J gave up 3 bases and V 0 bases, and 7 bases lay outside the gene matches. The CDR3 length is 17 residues. This CDR3 reads CASSQDPGTGTTDTQYF. In DNA, the CDR3 is TGTGCCAGCAGCCAAGACCCCGGGACAGGGACTACAGATACGCAGTATTTT.

With regard to this clonotype: The junction departs from germline at one end; a sequencing error may be responsible. The chain joins TRBV7-7 to TRBJ2-1, with 12 nucleotides matching TRBD2. CDR3 length: 16 amino acids. Germline V gene sequence: CDR1 SSHAT, CDR2 FNYEAQ (reference sequence). The CDR3 sequence: CASSLRLAGAYNEQFF. In DNA, the CDR3 is TGTGCTAGCAGCTTGAGACTAGCGGGGGCCTACAATGAGCAGTTCTTC.